This TCR beta chain came from a study of blood T cell repertoires in COVID-19 (TCRdb year 2020). The study in broad terms: Samples covering the acute and convalescent phases of COVID-19 were provided by collaborators in the United States, Italy and Spain. Deeply sampled blood TCRbeta repertoires from subjects exposed to, actively infected with, or recovered from COVID-19 were included in the dataset. A freely available public database, intended as a resource for researchers studying the immune response to SARS-CoV-2, is where the repertoires were released. The samples were drawn from the first 160 participants of the ongoing ImmuneRACE study and from about 1,200 subjects provided by 6 global collaborators. Where available, HLA class I and class II types were obtained from metadata supplied by the sample provider rather than from assay-based typing. The material from the prospective study consisted of cDNA or gDNA derived from T cells, B-cell-depleted T cells, or PBMCs. The sample metadata nearly always contained a de-identified subject ID, COVID-19 status, age in years and sex.

To note about this clone: Its cognate antigen has yet to be identified. Base qualities are missing; no much larger clone stands one base away.

TCRbeta CDR3 regions were amplified from genomic DNA by means of the immunoSEQ Assay, a bias-controlled multiplex PCR. Processing in the source paper ran as follows. The number of nucleated cells in each sample was estimated from the amplification of reference gene primers within the assay. To quantify the absolute abundance of each unique TCRbeta CDR3 rearrangement, sequence reads were collapsed and filtered. Productive Simpson clonality was computed per sample as the square root of Simpson's diversity index over productive rearrangements. This is the immuneACCESS table as TCRdb keeps it, with only in-frame sequences that have V and J called. A part of the clones is gone; compared with another copy, unresolved V genes explain less than half, and the rest is unexplained. That table furnishes V, J and clone size, whereas the DNA furnished D and trimming. The sample contains roughly 340,000 clones, 87% of them found a single time. About 6.9% of the sample is held by the ten biggest clonotypes.

Beyond this particular receptor, the publication reports: How much clinical and demographic metadata was included differed by source and by participant, and the metadata was provided uncurated.

One collaborating source in Seattle enrolled patients during active infection and followed them longitudinally through the course of disease. Whole blood was collected in K2EDTA tubes by collaborating institutions according to the institutions' own protocols. Collaborator samples were shipped for TCRbeta analysis as frozen whole blood, isolated PBMCs, or DNA extracted from either sample type. CDR1 and CDR2, per the germline V gene, are KGHDR and SFDVKD. From its cysteine to its phenylalanine, the CDR3 spans 15 amino acids. Left in the record is the CDR3 DNA by itself, 45 bases read in frame from the first base. The germline V and J ends show losses of 12 bases and 0 bases respectively, and no gene match explains 7 bases of the junction.

The chain uses TRBV24-1 and TRBJ2-6; the junction holds 7 bases that match TRBD2. The sequenced sample was peripheral blood. The sequence came from a woman aged 50 to 60 with COVID-19, enrolled during active disease. The CDR3 protein: CAAGDWSSGANVLTF. The nucleotides read TGTGCCGCGGGGGACTGGAGCTCTGGGGCCAACGTCCTGACTTTC.